Listed below are T cell receptor beta chains from one sample, sequenced in a study of control samples from healthy donors and cancer patients. Using immunoSEQ multiplex PCR, the repertoire was profiled, and TCRdb retains in-frame clones only, with some absent. The sample records some 40,000 clones, around 94% being singletons. Sequenced input: blood. These receptors originate from a man in his 60s in good health. CDR3s include the opening cysteine and the closing phenylalanine or tryptophan. Fields, in order: J gene, D gene, clone size, V gene, CDR3 DNA, CDR3 protein. A D gene is named only where the DNA matches it firmly. The size of a clone is reported for some rows only, either as once, few or many, or as a class for expanded clones.

>TRBJ2-3|TRBD2|-|TRBV7-9
TGTGCCAGCAGCTTAATTCAGGGTAGCGGGAGCGGGACAGATACGCAGTATTTT
CASSLIQGSGSGTDTQYF
>TRBJ1-4|-|-|TRBV11-3
TGTGCCAGCAGCCCGAGGCCCCAGCATAATGAAAAACTGTTTTTT
CASSPRPQHNEKLFF
>TRBJ1-6|TRBD1|-|TRBV9
TGTGCCAGCAGCACAGGGGGCAACCTGGGCTCACCCCTCCACTTT
CASSTGGNLGSPLHF
>TRBJ2-3|-|once|TRBV19
TGTGCCACCCATCAGACGGTGGAGCCAGATACGCAGTATTTT
CATHQTVEPDTQYF
>TRBJ1-2|-|-|TRBV7-9
TGTGCCAGCAGCTTAGCGACAGCCGACTATGGCTACACCTTC
CASSLATADYGYTF
>TRBJ1-1|-|-|TRBV2
TGTGCCAGCAGTGAAGAGGGGTGGACTGAAGCTTTCTTT
CASSEEGWTEAFF
>TRBJ2-5|TRBD1|-|TRBV18
TGTGCCAGCTCAAGACAGGGCCAGGAGACCCAGTACTTC
CASSRQGQETQYF
>TRBJ1-4|-|-|TRBV9
TGTGCCAGCAGCGTGAAGGGGGTCTCGAATGAAAAACTGTTTTTT
CASSVKGVSNEKLFF
>TRBJ2-3|-|-|TRBV7-3
TGTGCCAGCAGCTTAACGTTCAGTGGCGCAGATACGCAGTATTTT
CASSLTFSGADTQYF
>TRBJ1-5|-|once|TRBV6-6
TGTGCCAGCAGCACAGGTCCCAATCAGCCCCAGCATTTT
CASSTGPNQPQHF
>TRBJ1-2|-|-|TRBV6-5
TGTGCCAGCAGTCCATCGGGTTCCGCGAAAGGCTACACCTTC
CASSPSGSAKGYTF